This T cell receptor beta chain was found in a study of spatial heterogeneity in lung cancer. Study-wide background: A unique TCR and UMI combination showed up more than ten times in raw reads, on average. Overall study results and limits: Resection blood, more than follow-up blood, showed ubiquitous expanded tumor TCRs.

Indicated time point: blood at routine non-recurrence follow-up after resection. Frozen PBMC, nontumor lung or tumor provided whole RNA, which was sequenced unsorted. This clonotype has ten or more counts. The antigen is undetermined. The presence of a unique molecular identifier marked each TCR cDNA molecule. TCRdb processed the 5' RACE reads anew with MiXCR; each CDR3 protein has one entry. The profile covers some 36,000 distinct CDR3 sequences, with around 6.9% appearing a single time and roughly a tenth taken by the ten largest. V was pared by 5 bases and J by 2 bases, with 11 bases between. CDR3 length equals 13 residues. Per the germline V gene, CDR1 is DFQATT and CDR2 is SNEGSKA (reference sequence).

The chain uses TRBV20-1 and TRBJ2-3, with D perhaps matching TRBD1 (5 bases). The receptor comes from a male donor with early-stage non-small cell lung cancer. The sequencing used PBMCs, collected at follow-up. CDR3 in DNA: TGCAGTGCTCCAGGGTGGGACACAGATACGCAGTATTTT. It yields the protein CSAPGWDTDTQYF.